This T cell receptor beta chain was captured in a study of T cell responses to AZD1222 COVID-19 vaccine. This clone came up a few times. The antigen is not known. Repertoires were generated with immunoSEQ multiplex PCR, while TCRdb's copy carries only in-frame clones and drops some. This sample has roughly 70,000 clones, with around 84% found just once. General study results and limits: The donors showed a predominance of white British ancestry and of females, with possible underestimation of clonal diversity.

The CDR3 sequence is 12 residues long. Germline assignment: CDR1 MNHEY and CDR2 SVGAGI. Germline trimming cut 6 bases from V and 8 bases from J; bases unmatched to any gene: 2. The sequencing here drew on peripheral blood, taken on day 0 of AZD1222 vaccination. The TCR originated in an adult in good health. This chain links TRBV6-5 with TRBJ2-1; TRBD2 aligns across 9 bases. The CDR3 region is CASRLAGYEQFF. As DNA, the CDR3 is TGTGCCAGCAGACTAGCGGGCTATGAGCAGTTCTTC.